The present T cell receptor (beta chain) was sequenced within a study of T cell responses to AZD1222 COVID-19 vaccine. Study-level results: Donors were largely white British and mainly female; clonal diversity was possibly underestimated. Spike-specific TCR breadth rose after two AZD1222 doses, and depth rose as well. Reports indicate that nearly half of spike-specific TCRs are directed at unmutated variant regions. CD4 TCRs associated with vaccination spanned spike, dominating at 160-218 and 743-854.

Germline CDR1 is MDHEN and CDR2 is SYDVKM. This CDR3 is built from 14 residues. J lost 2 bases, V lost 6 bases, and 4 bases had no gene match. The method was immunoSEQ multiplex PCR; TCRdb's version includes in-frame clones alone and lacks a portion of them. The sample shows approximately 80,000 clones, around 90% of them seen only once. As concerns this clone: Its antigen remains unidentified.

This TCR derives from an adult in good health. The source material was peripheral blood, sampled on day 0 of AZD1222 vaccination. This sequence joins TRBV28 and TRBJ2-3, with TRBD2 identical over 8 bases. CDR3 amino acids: CASSSSGPTDTQYF. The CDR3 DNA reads TGTGCCAGCAGCTCTAGCGGGCCCACAGATACGCAGTATTTT.